This T cell receptor (beta chain) was sequenced in a study of CD8 T cells in Susac syndrome. General study points: The CD4+ T cell repertoire of patients with Susac syndrome showed no detectable clonal expansion.

After extraction with the RNeasy kit, roughly 0.45 to 1 ug of the RNA was reverse transcribed using random hexamers. Across 54 Vbeta and 13 Jbeta, TCR beta CDR3 was amplified with immunoSEQ multiplex PCR. One entry per CDR3 protein, called by TCRdb with MiXCR from the immunoSEQ multiplex PCR reads. The sample yields 170,000 or so distinct CDR3 sequences, around 96% seen once. The CDR3 contains 15 residues. The germline CDR1 and CDR2 sequences are SQVTM and ANQGSEA. V was clipped by 5 bases and J by 4 bases, with 15 bases between them. Comment on this clonotype: Its antigen remains unidentified.

The rearrangement joins TRBV29-1 to TRBJ2-6, with a weak D call TRBD2 (6 bases). The sequenced material came from CD4+ T cells from PBMCs. The TCR comes from a human donor with Susac syndrome. The CDR3 bases are TGCAGCGTTTTTATCGGGGGAACGGGGGCCAACGTCCTGACTTTC. Protein: CSVFIGGTGANVLTF.